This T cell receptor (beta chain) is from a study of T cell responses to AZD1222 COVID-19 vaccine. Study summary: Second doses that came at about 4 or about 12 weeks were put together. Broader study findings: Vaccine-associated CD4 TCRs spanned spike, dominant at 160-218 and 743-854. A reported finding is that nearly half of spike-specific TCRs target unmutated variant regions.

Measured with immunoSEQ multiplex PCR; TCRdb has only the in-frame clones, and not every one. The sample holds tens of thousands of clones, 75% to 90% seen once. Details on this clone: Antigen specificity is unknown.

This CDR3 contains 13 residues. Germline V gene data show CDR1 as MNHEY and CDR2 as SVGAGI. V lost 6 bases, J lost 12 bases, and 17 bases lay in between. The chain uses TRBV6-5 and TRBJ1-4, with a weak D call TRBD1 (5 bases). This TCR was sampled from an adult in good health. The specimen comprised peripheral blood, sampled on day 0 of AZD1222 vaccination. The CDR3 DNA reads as TGTGCCAGCAGAGGGACTAATAATGAGGAACTGTTTTTT. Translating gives CASRGTNNEELFF.